A single sample is the source of the 20 T cell receptor beta chains below, sequenced in a study of T cell repertoires in cytomegalovirus infection. Their specific antigens are unknown. TCRdb reprocessed the reads with MiXCR, giving one entry per CDR3 protein. The profile shows some 920,000 distinct CDR3 sequences, roughly 30% of them singletons. The specimen comprised cultured CD8+ T cells from PBMCs, sampled from culture after CMV antigen stimulation. These receptors were taken from a human donor in good health (CMV status not recorded). Some clones in this sample may be carry-over from other donors' samples.

This clonotype was observed many times. The CDR3 DNA sequence: TGTGCCAGCAGCCCGACGACTAGTAACAATGAGCAGTTCTTC. The encoded protein is CASSPTTSNNEQFF. The chain uses TRBV7-3 and TRBJ2-1, with D tentatively TRBD2 (6 bases). The V gene's germline CDR1 is SGHTA and CDR2 FQGTGA. CDR3 length: 14 residues. The V end was cut by 5 bases, the J end by 5 bases, with 13 bases between.

V is TRBV7-8 and J is TRBJ2-7; no clear D gene. CDR3 length: 12 residues. V was cut by 0 bases and J by 5 bases, with 5 bases left in between. CDR1 and CDR2 from the germline V gene are SGHVS and FQNEAQ. DNA of the CDR3: TGTGCCAGCAGCTTAGCGTGGAACGAGCAGTACGTC. Its protein is CASSLAWNEQYV.

The V gene is TRBV5-1, the J gene TRBJ2-2; 13 nucleotides agree with TRBD2. The CDR3 has 18 amino acids. The V gene's germline CDR1 is SGHRS and CDR2 YFSETQ. J gave up 0 bases and V 0 bases, and 2 bases lay outside the gene matches. The CDR3 is CASSLAGLAGANTGELFF. The CDR3 nucleotides are TGCGCCAGCAGCTTGGCTGGACTAGCGGGGGCGAACACCGGGGAGCTGTTTTTT.

This chain links TRBV29-1 with TRBJ2-2, with TRBD1 as a possible D gene (6 bases). Germline CDR1 is SQVTM and CDR2 is ANQGSEA. The V gene lost 6 bases and the J gene lost 0 bases, with 14 bases spanning the gap. The CDR3 totals 15 residues. The CDR3, as DNA: TGCAGCGTGCCTACCGGGACACCGAACACCGGGGAGCTGTTTTTT. Translating it yields CSVPTGTPNTGELFF.

This chain uses TRBV7-9 with TRBJ1-4; 9 bases agree with TRBD1. The CDR3 has 17 residues. Germline values: CDR1 SEHNR, CDR2 FQNEAQ (reference sequence). With 4 bases clipped from V and 4 bases from J, the junction kept 10 bases outside the gene matches. The CDR3, as DNA: TGTGCCAGCAGCTCCTGGACAGGGGCGTCATTTAATGAAAAACTGTTTTTT. This translates into CASSSWTGASFNEKLFF.

The V gene is TRBV12-3 or TRBV12-4, the J gene TRBJ2-3; possible D gene TRBD2, 6 bases. This CDR3 has 13 amino acids. The V and J ends lost 8 bases and 1 base respectively, with 10 bases between them. This CDR3 is CASWGEGTDTQYF. The CDR3 DNA reads TGTGCCAGCTGGGGGGAGGGCACAGATACGCAGTATTTT.

This sequence joins TRBV15 and TRBJ1-2; the D gene is possibly TRBD1 (5 bases). V lost 3 bases, J lost 4 bases, and 21 bases lay in between. There are 17 residues in the CDR3. From germline, CDR1 is LNHNV and CDR2 YYDKDF (reference sequence). CDR3 in DNA: TGTGCCACCAGCAGCCCTGGGACTAATTATGGCGGCTATGGCTACACCTTC. It codes for CATSSPGTNYGGYGYTF.

This clonotype came up many times. The rearrangement uses TRBV7-2 and TRBJ2-1; no clear D gene. The ends were cut back, 4 bases at V and 7 bases at J, with 14 bases in the middle. Germline-derived CDR1 and CDR2 are SGHTA and FQGNSA. The CDR3 has 14 amino acids. CDR3 sequence (DNA): TGTGCCAGCAGCTCTCAACTATTTCAGAATGAGCAGTTCTTC. Residues: CASSSQLFQNEQFF.

This chain connects TRBV25-1 to TRBJ2-7; tentatively, D is TRBD1 or TRBD2 (6 bases each). The CDR3 totals 15 residues. Trimming left V 6 bases short and J 0 bases short, with 15 bases between. The germline gives CDR1 MGHDK, CDR2 SYGVNS. DNA of the CDR3: TGTGCCAGCAGCCTAACGGAGGGGGGCTCCTACGAGCAGTACTTC. It is translated as CASSLTEGGSYEQYF.

In its sample, this clonotype was seen a few times. The chain joins TRBV19 to TRBJ2-1; no reliable D call. CDR1 and CDR2 (germline): LNHDA, SQIVND (reference sequence). V was cut by 9 bases and J by 4 bases, with 28 bases left in between. The length of the CDR3 is 18 residues. CDR3 loop: CASGSLDFSSVFYNEQFF. CDR3 bases: TGTGCCAGCGGTTCTCTCGACTTCTCGTCCGTATTTTACAATGAGCAGTTCTTC.

The chain combines TRBV15 with TRBJ1-5; D may be TRBD1 (5 bases). CDR1 and CDR2 from the germline V gene are LNHNV and YYDKDF (reference sequence). The CDR3 length is 15 residues. Trimming took off 0 bases at V and 3 bases at J, with 9 bases between the two ends. In DNA, the CDR3 is TGTGCCACCAGCAGAGATCAGGGTAACAATCAGCCCCAGCATTTT. Translation: CATSRDQGNNQPQHF.

This clonotype was seen more than once but under ten times. The chain links TRBV6-6 to TRBJ2-7, with TRBD2 matching over 9 bases. The V segment lost 2 bases and the J segment 6 bases; nucleotides outside the gene matches: 5. Per the germline V gene, CDR1 is MNHNY and CDR2 is SVGAGI (reference sequence). This CDR3 spans 14 amino acids. In nucleotides, the CDR3 is TGTGCCAGCAGTTACGTCGGACTAGCGTTCGAGCAGTACGTC. Translated: CASSYVGLAFEQYV.

V usage is TRBV4-1 and J usage is TRBJ2-1, with 7 bases identical to TRBD2. The CDR3 sequence is 14 residues long. J was trimmed by 14 bases and V by 0 bases; bases with no gene match: 10. The V gene's germline CDR1 is MGHRA and CDR2 YSYEKL. The CDR3 loop is CASSQDDREGEEFF. The CDR3, as DNA: TGCGCCAGCAGCCAAGATGATAGGGAGGGAGAAGAGTTCTTC.

The chain has TRBV3-1 and TRBJ1-6; D gene ambiguous. The germline V and J ends were trimmed by 1 base and 10 bases, with 23 bases remaining between them. The V gene's germline CDR1 is LGHDT and CDR2 YNNKEL (reference sequence). The CDR3 is 18 amino acids. CDR3 sequence (DNA): TGTGCCAGCAGCCAAGCCAGACTGATCGGCGACACCAACTCACCCCTCCACTTT. Protein sequence: CASSQARLIGDTNSPLHF.

The chain combines TRBV29-1 with TRBJ1-2; D is undetermined. Trimming removed 2 bases from V and 3 bases from J, with 16 bases in between. CDR1 and CDR2 from the germline V gene are SQVTM and ANQGSEA. The CDR3 totals 15 residues. The CDR3 DNA is TGCAGCGTTGAATTGGCAGCCTCTTTCGACTATGGCTACACCTTC. Amino acid sequence: CSVELAASFDYGYTF.

This rearrangement joins TRBV5-4 to TRBJ1-1; D is unclear. The V gene lost 0 bases and the J gene lost 1 base, with 10 bases spanning the gap. Germline CDR1 SGHNT, CDR2 YYREEE (reference sequence). The CDR3 is 15 amino acids. The CDR3 loop is CASSLGVGTNTEAFF. Written as DNA, the CDR3 is TGTGCCAGCAGCTTGGGGGTAGGTACGAACACTGAAGCTTTCTTT.

This clonotype was counted only a few times. This rearrangement joins TRBV6-2 or TRBV6-3 to TRBJ2-2; no clear D gene. From germline, CDR1 is MNHEY and CDR2 SVGEGT. V was pared by 7 bases and J by 4 bases, with 13 bases between. The CDR3 extends over 14 amino acids. Written as DNA, the CDR3 is TGTGCCAGCACCGCGACGGTGATCACCGGGGAGCTGTTTTTT. Amino acid sequence: CASTATVITGELFF.

The CDR3 spells CASSWGDPASTNEKLFF. The DNA for the CDR3 is TGTGCCAGCAGTTGGGGGGATCCAGCCTCAACTAATGAAAAACTGTTTTTT. The rearrangement links TRBV6-2 or TRBV6-3 to TRBJ1-4; D may be TRBD1 (5 bases). CDR1 and CDR2 from the germline V gene are MNHEY and SVGEGT. Trimming took off 4 bases at V and 0 bases at J, with 15 bases between the two ends. The CDR3 runs 17 residues.

In this sample, this clonotype turned up a few times. DNA of the CDR3: TGTGCCAGCAGCCCCGGGGCTTCTGGAAACACCATATATTTT. Translating gives CASSPGASGNTIYF. The rearrangement links TRBV7-8 to TRBJ1-3, with D tentatively TRBD1 (5 bases). CDR3 length: 14 amino acids. CDR1 SGHVS and CDR2 FQNEAQ come from the germline V gene. V was pared by 5 bases and J by 1 base, with 9 bases between. The full variable domain, in which reference TRBV7-8 and TRBJ1-3 provide the parts outside the CDR3, is GAGVSQSPRYKVAKRGQDVALRCDPISGHVSLFWYQQALGQGPEFLTYFQNEAQLDKSGLPSDRFFAERPEGSVSTLKIQRTQQEDSAVYLCASSPGASGNTIYFGEGSWLTVV.

This chain joins TRBV7-9 and TRBJ2-7, with D unclear. This CDR3 is 14 amino acids long. V was cut by 5 bases and J by 2 bases, with 13 bases left in between. Germline CDR1 reads SEHNR; CDR2 reads FQNEAQ (reference sequence). For the CDR3, the DNA is TGTGCCAGCAGCCAAGGCCCTGTAGCCTACGAGCAGTACTTC. It codes for CASSQGPVAYEQYF.